This is a list of T cell receptor beta chains from one sample in a study of early T cells in non-severe SARS-CoV-2 infection. Using its own MiXCR run on the 5' RACE reads, TCRdb lists one record per CDR3 protein. The sample has around 57,000 distinct CDR3 sequences, less than 14% seen once. Sequencing input: whole blood. The receptors come from an adult who was a healthcare worker with PCR-confirmed SARS-CoV-2 infection or an uninfected control (not recorded which). The CDR3 runs from the conserved cysteine through the conserved F or W.

cdr3_aa v_call
CATNFRRDPQFF TRBV7-2
CAWSVRSGSYQPQHF TRBV30
CASSPTRDTQYF TRBV5-1
CSVDTGTPNYEQYF TRBV29-1
CASSQGYRGSNQPQHF TRBV4-1
CASSFRKGGQVENTEAFF TRBV11-3
CASSLRATEAFF TRBV6-1
CSPIPSGRYNEQFF TRBV20-1
CASSQDLSGMPFF TRBV4-1
CASSVGGLPGELFF TRBV9
CASSPAPSMGSRNEQFF TRBV11-2
CASSQDVSSIYGYTF TRBV4-3
CASNRGAKNEQFF TRBV2
CASSLEGNGAYEQYF TRBV7-2
CASSWGRGLSSPLHF TRBV12-3/TRBV12-4
CASSVGQGSLTEAFF TRBV9
CASSLEPSGQEHINYGYTF TRBV7-7
CASRRTGMGEAFF TRBV12-3/TRBV12-4
CASSSRYEQYF TRBV10-2
CASSPPGGFSNEQFF TRBV19
CSRADSDQETQYF TRBV20-1
CASSDWTGELFF TRBV7-7
CASSGQGPGELFF TRBV13
CASSYWGSAEAFF TRBV6-2/TRBV6-3
CASSLVALGDTEAFF TRBV7-6
CASRQTPNSYNEQFF TRBV12-3/TRBV12-4
CATATGPNQPQHF TRBV6-1
CASSLSMNTEAFF TRBV5-1
CASSQDAEQYF TRBV3-1
CASSPGDGLNSPLHF TRBV4-3
CASSPEGRVTDTQYF TRBV7-9
CASSQSTDTQYF TRBV7-6
CASSGEQYF TRBV2
CSAAIRNYEQYF TRBV20-1
CSVELGAPGYTF TRBV29-1
CSARAGGREKLFF TRBV20-1
CASSLDGVSTDTQYF TRBV12-3/TRBV12-4
CASEKQPPHEQYF TRBV30
CASSRQETQYF TRBV18
CVSSVTGGYEQYF TRBV27
CASSQDWRGGLAGNEQFF TRBV4-3
CVSSTFNQPQHF TRBV27
CSVGTSGVAQYF TRBV29-1
CASSPPPWGLAGNGQFF TRBV7-9
CASSLERPPGRSDGYTF TRBV5-1
CSATGPRSYEQYF TRBV20-1
CASSRLGGDGAYNEQFF TRBV12-3/TRBV12-4
CASSIRYREGKETQYF TRBV21-1
CASSLTGQVVFF TRBV12-3/TRBV12-4
CASSAQLGDTQYF TRBV11-2
CASSPLEKETQYF TRBV7-9
CASSLAWNTEAFF TRBV11-2
CASVGPDGYTF TRBV19
CSAARRGYRALNTEAFF TRBV20-1
CSAERTVDEQYF TRBV20-1
CASSPMGGMNTEAFF TRBV18